This T cell receptor (beta chain) originates from a study of shared clonotypes between healthy human individuals. This clone was found once. The CDR3 has 13 amino acids. Germline CDR1 is MNHEY and CDR2 is SMNVEV (reference sequence). V lost 5 bases and J 11 bases, leaving 18 bases between the germline ends. The data were produced by immunoSEQ multiplex PCR, yet TCRdb's version contains in-frame clones alone and is incomplete. The sample includes under 550,000 clones, 90% to 96% of them seen just once. Sequenced input: naive CD4+ T cells sorted from blood. Subset meaning: CD45RA+ positively selected. V and J are TRBV27 and TRBJ2-5; the D call may be TRBD1 or TRBD2 (7 bases each). The sequence derives from a woman in her thirties in good health. The CDR3 reads CASSATGAGEQYF. The CDR3 nucleotides read TGTGCCAGCAGTGCCACAGGGGCGGGAGAGCAGTACTTC.